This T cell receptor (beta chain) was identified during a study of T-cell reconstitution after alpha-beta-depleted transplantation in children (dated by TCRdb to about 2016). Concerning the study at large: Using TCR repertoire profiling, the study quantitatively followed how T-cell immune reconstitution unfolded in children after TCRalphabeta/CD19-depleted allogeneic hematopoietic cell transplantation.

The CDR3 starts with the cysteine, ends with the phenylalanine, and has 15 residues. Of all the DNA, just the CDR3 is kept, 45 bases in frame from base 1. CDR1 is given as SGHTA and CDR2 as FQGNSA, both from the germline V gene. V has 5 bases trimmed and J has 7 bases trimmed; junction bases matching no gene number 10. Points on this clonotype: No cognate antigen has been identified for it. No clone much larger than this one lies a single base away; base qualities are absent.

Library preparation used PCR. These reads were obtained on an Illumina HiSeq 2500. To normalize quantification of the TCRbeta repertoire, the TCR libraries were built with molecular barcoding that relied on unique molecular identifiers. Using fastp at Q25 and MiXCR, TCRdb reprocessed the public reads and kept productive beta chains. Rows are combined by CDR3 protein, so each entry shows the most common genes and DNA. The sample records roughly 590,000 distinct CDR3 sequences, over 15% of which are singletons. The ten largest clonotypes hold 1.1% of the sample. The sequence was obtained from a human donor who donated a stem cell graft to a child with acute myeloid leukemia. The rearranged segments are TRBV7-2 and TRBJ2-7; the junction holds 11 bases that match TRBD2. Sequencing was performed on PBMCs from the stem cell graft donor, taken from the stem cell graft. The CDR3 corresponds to CASSMLSGGAGEQYF. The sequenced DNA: TGTGCCAGCAGCATGCTTAGCGGGGGGGCAGGAGAGCAGTACTTC.